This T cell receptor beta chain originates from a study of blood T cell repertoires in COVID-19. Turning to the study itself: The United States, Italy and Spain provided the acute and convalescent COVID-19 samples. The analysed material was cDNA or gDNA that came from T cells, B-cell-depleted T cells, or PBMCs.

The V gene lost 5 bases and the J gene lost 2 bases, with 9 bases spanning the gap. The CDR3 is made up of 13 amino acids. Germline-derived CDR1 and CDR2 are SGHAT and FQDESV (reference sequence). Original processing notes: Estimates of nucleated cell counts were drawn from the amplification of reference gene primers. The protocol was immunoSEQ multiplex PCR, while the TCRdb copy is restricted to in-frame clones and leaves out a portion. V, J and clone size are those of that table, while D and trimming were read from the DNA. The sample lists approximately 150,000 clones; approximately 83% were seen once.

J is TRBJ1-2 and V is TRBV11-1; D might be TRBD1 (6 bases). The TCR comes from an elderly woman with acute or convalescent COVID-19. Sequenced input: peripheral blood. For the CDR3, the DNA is TGTGCCAGCAGCGTACAGGGAAACTATGGCTACACCTTC. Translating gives CASSVQGNYGYTF.